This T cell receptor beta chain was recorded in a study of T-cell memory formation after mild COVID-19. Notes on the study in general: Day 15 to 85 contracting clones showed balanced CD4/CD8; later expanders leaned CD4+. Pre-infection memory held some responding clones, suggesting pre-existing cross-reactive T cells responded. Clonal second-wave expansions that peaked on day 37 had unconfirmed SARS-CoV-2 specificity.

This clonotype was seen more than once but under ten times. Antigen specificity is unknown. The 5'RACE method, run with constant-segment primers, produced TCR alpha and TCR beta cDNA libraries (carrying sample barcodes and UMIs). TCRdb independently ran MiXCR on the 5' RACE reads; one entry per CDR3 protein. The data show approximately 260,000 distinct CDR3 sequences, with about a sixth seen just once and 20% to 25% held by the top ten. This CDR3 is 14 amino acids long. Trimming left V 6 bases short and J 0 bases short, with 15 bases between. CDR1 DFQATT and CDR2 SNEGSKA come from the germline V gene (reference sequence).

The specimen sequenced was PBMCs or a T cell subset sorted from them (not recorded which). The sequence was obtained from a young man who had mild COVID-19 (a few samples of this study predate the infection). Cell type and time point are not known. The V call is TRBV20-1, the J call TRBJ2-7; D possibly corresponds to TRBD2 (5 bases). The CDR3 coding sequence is TGCAGTGCCCGCCCCGGAGGCAACTCCTACGAGCAGTACTTC. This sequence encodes CSARPGGNSYEQYF.